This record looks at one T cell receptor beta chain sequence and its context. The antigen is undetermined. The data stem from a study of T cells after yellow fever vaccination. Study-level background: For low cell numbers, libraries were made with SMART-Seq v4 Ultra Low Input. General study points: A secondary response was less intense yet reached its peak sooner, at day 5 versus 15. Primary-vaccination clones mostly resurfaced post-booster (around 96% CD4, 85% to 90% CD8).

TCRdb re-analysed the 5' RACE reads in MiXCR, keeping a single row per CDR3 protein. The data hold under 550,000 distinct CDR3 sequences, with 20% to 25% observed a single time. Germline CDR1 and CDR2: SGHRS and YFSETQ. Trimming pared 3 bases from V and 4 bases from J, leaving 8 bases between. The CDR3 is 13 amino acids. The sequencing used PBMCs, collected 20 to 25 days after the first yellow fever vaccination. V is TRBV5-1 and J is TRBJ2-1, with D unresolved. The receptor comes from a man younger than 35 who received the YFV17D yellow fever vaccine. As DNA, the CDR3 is TGCGCCAGCAGCTCCAGGAATTACAATGAGCAGTTCTTC. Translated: CASSSRNYNEQFF.